Listed below are T cell receptor beta chains from one sample, sequenced in a study of blood T cell repertoires in COVID-19. Profiled with immunoSEQ multiplex PCR; TCRdb holds only in-frame clones, not every one. The repertoire holds about 180,000 clones, 65% to 90% seen once, with 1.5% in the top ten. Material for sequencing was peripheral blood. The source of these receptors is a human donor in a cohort sampled during active COVID-19. Both conserved end residues are part of each CDR3. D genes are given only for firm matches.

CDR3aa,j_gene,v_gene,d_gene
CANPGPRPGQGMNEQFF,TRBJ2-1,TRBV19,TRBD1
CASSLRTSGDYTDTQYF,TRBJ2-3,TRBV13,TRBD2
CASSLTGQGGPDTQYF,TRBJ2-3,TRBV7-3,.
CASSLVTGGSKGYTF,TRBJ1-2,TRBV14,TRBD1
CATLPGLTSGNTIYF,TRBJ1-3,TRBV28,.
CASSQQGGMNTEAFF,TRBJ1-1,TRBV18,TRBD1
CASSPRGRPYEQYF,TRBJ2-7,TRBV18,.
CASTRSGGGETQYF,TRBJ2-5,TRBV6-5,.
CASSQESWGPSLSFMAYEQYF,TRBJ2-7,TRBV3-1/TRBV3-2,.
CASSQELRTSGRGEQYF,TRBJ2-7,TRBV3-1/TRBV3-2,TRBD2
CASRATSYEQYF,TRBJ2-7,TRBV11-2,.
CASGGTFNIQYF,TRBJ2-4,TRBV4-1,.
CASSPKTTGELFF,TRBJ2-2,TRBV18,.
CASSPRRTSTDTQYF,TRBJ2-3,TRBV7-2,.
CASSDRDRDYNEQFF,TRBJ2-1,TRBV7-9,TRBD1
CASSGTGGAGANVLTF,TRBJ2-6,TRBV19,TRBD1
CASSSTDMNTEAFF,TRBJ1-1,TRBV6-5,.
CAITAGSGYTF,TRBJ1-2,TRBV10-3,.
CASSSHSTGGDYGYTF,TRBJ1-2,TRBV28,TRBD1
CASSRRTGTADTQYF,TRBJ2-3,TRBV5-1,TRBD1
CASSPTGASGANVLTF,TRBJ2-6,TRBV5-6,.
CASSSRDRGYEQYF,TRBJ2-7,TRBV7-9,TRBD1
CASSQDGAGQGFNEQFF,TRBJ2-1,TRBV4-3,TRBD1
CASSRRRGSNPYEQYF,TRBJ2-7,TRBV6-2/TRBV6-3,TRBD1
CASSLKGNTYEQYF,TRBJ2-7,TRBV18,.
CASSWTGARGTDTQYF,TRBJ2-3,TRBV6-5,TRBD1
CASSLGRYGANVLTF,TRBJ2-6,TRBV28,.
CASSFSNEQFF,TRBJ2-1,TRBV5-5,.
CASSLQGNSNQPQHF,TRBJ1-5,TRBV5-1,.
CASSKQGGVDTQYF,TRBJ2-3,TRBV19,.
CASSLPGSYEQYF,TRBJ2-7,TRBV7-9,.
CASRSLAGVSDTQYF,TRBJ2-3,TRBV19,TRBD2
CASSPTGGVQPQHF,TRBJ1-5,TRBV19,TRBD1